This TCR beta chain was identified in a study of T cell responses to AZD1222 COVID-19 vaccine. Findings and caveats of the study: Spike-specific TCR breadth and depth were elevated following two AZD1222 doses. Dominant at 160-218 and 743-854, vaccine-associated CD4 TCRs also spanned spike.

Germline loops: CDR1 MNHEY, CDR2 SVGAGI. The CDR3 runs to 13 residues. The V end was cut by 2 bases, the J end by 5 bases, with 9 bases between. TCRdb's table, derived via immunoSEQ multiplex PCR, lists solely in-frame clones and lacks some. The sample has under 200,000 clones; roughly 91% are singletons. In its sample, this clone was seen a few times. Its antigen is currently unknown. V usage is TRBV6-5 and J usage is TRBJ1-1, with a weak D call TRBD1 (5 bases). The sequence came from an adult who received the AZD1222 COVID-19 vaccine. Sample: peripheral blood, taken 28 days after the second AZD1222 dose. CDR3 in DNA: TGTGCCAGCAGTTACCGTGGGGGAACTGAAGCTTTCTTT. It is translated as CASSYRGGTEAFF.